These 8 T cell receptor beta chains originate from one sample sequenced in a study of blood T cell repertoires in COVID-19. The data were produced by immunoSEQ multiplex PCR, yet TCRdb's version contains in-frame clones alone and is incomplete. This table holds 250,000 to 400,000 clones, almost 90% found once. Material for sequencing was peripheral blood. These receptors originate from a woman aged 30 to 39 with COVID-19, enrolled during active disease.

V usage is TRBV19 and J usage is TRBJ1-1, with 10 bases lining up with TRBD1. Germline assignment: CDR1 LNHDA and CDR2 SQIVND (reference sequence). This CDR3 has 19 residues. Germline trimming cut 5 bases from V and 1 base from J; bases unmatched to any gene: 16. The CDR3 loop reads CASSPQTGGGRSGNTEAFF. DNA of the CDR3: TGTGCCAGTAGTCCCCAGACAGGGGGCGGCAGGTCTGGGAACACTGAAGCTTTCTTT.

V is TRBV5-4 and J is TRBJ2-3; D remains ambiguous. V lost 4 bases and J 3 bases, leaving 6 bases between the germline ends. Germline lookup yields CDR1 SGHNT and CDR2 YYREEE (reference sequence). The CDR3 is 12 residues long. The CDR3 coding sequence is TGTGCCAGCAGCGCGCGGACAGATACGCAGTATTTT. It is translated as CASSARTDTQYF.

This chain links TRBV5-4 with TRBJ1-1; D is unclear. This CDR3 region has 13 residues. Germline V gene data show CDR1 as SGHNT and CDR2 as YYREEE (reference sequence). V lost 4 bases and J 7 bases, leaving 14 bases between the germline ends. CDR3 protein: CASSLWEEYEAFF. The DNA of the CDR3 is TGTGCCAGCAGCCTCTGGGAGGAATATGAAGCTTTCTTT.

The chain joins TRBV10-2 to TRBJ2-2; 9 bases align to TRBD2. CDR1 and CDR2 (germline): WSHSY, SAAADI. Germline trimming cut 7 bases from V and 5 bases from J; bases unmatched to any gene: 14. This CDR3 has 17 amino acids. The CDR3 loop is CASMLGGRREGTGELFF. The CDR3 DNA reads TGCGCCAGCATGTTGGGTGGAAGGCGGGAGGGGACCGGGGAGCTGTTTTTT.

V is TRBV5-5 and J is TRBJ1-4; D ambiguous. Germline V lookup: CDR1 SGHKS, CDR2 YYEKEE (reference sequence). The CDR3 has 16 residues. V lost 1 base to trimming and J lost 7 bases, with 17 bases between them. The CDR3 bases are TGTGCCAGCAGCTTGTTGGGTTTAGGAGGAGGTGAAAAACTGTTTTTT. As protein: CASSLLGLGGGEKLFF.

The chain employs TRBV28 and TRBJ2-1; 10 positions match TRBD1. This CDR3 is built from 13 residues. Unmatched junction bases numbered 2, after V lost 8 bases and J lost 4 bases. Germline-derived CDR1 and CDR2 are MDHEN and SYDVKM. The CDR3 sequence is CASWTGGYNEQFF. The DNA for the CDR3 is TGTGCCAGCTGGACAGGGGGGTACAATGAGCAGTTCTTC.

The chain couples TRBV11-3 to TRBJ2-2, with D perhaps matching TRBD2 (5 bases). The length of the CDR3 is 15 residues. Trimming stripped 1 base from V and 7 bases from J, with 13 bases between. Germline loops: CDR1 SGHNT, CDR2 YENEEA. The CDR3 bases are TGTGCCAGCAGCTTAGGTGGTAGCGCTAGCGGGGAGCTGTTTTTT. Its protein is CASSLGGSASGELFF.

V gene TRBV5-1 combines with J gene TRBJ2-7; 11 bases fit TRBD2. The CDR3 loop spans 15 amino acids. Germline V lookup: CDR1 SGHRS, CDR2 YFSETQ. The junction had 1 base not matched to a gene; V was cut back by 0 bases and J by 2 bases. CDR3 in amino acids: CASSLVLAGAYEQYF. The DNA for the CDR3 is TGCGCCAGCAGCTTGGTACTAGCGGGAGCCTACGAGCAGTACTTC. The whole variable domain, remainder taken from reference TRBV5-1 and TRBJ2-7, is KAGVTQTPRYLIKTRGQQVTLSCSPISGHRSVSWYQQTPGQGLQFLFEYFSETQRNKGNFPGRFSGRQFSNSRSEMNVSTLELGDSALYLCASSLVLAGAYEQYFGPGTRLTVT.